The present entry profiles one T cell receptor (beta chain) with its context. Its antigen is still unknown. This specimen belongs to a study of CD8 T cells in ankylosing spondylitis. Overall study findings and caveats: For ankylosing spondylitis blood, a TCR beta motif of 7 or 8 highly homologous variants appeared characteristic. As reported, disease-linked clones showed significant enrichment in matched ankylosing spondylitis synovial fluid. Past studies reported some motif variants in reactive arthritis synovial fluid and blood. Clones linked to disease, bearing a CD8+ phenotype, were relatively rare in peripheral blood.

Quantitative 5'-RACE was performed with molecular barcodes, and it yielded the TCR beta libraries. In TCRdb, the 5' RACE reads were re-called with MiXCR into one record per CDR3 protein. The repertoire has 650,000 to 800,000 distinct CDR3 sequences, roughly 19% of them found once; the top ten carry over 15%. The TCR was taken from a male donor with ankylosing spondylitis. The sequenced sample was blood, either unsorted or a sorted T cell fraction (not recorded which).

The CDR3 region has the DNA TGTGCCAGCAGCTTGGGTCGGGAGACAGATACGCAGTATTTT. Translating it yields CASSLGRETDTQYF. This chain joins TRBV7-9 and TRBJ2-3, with a possible D match to TRBD2 (6 bases). This CDR3 is built from 14 residues. Germline lookup yields CDR1 SEHNR and CDR2 FQNEAQ (reference sequence). V gave up 3 bases and J gave up 3 bases, with 10 bases separating them.